This T cell receptor beta chain was recorded in a study of shared clonotypes between healthy human individuals. Regarding the study as a whole: Generation probability values for non-shared clonotypes were lower than those for clonotypes shared by all four donors. Clonotype sharing across donors was expected to vary with sequencing depth. Though the depth was large, rarefaction showed that sorted-subset sequencing was incomplete.

To note about this clone: Its target is not known.

The data were produced by immunoSEQ multiplex PCR, yet TCRdb's version contains in-frame clones alone and is incomplete. The table has some 1,100,000 clones, around three quarters seen once; the top ten hold 0.5% to 0.6%. The origin of this receptor is a man aged 18 to 30 in good health. Some clones in this sample may be carry-over from other donors' samples. What was sequenced was memory CD4+ T cells from PBMCs. Noted subset: CD45RA-negative fraction.

CDR3 coding DNA: TGTGCCAGCAGTTTTTGGGGAAGGACGGGCCGCTCGGAGCCCCAGCATTTT. Encoded protein: CASSFWGRTGRSEPQHF. The chain carries TRBV28 and TRBJ1-5; D is uncertain. Germline V gives CDR1 MDHEN, CDR2 SYDVKM. Between the trimmed V and J ends, which lost 3 bases and 8 bases, there was a span of 23 bases. There are 17 residues in the CDR3.